The entry that follows covers one TCR beta chain sequence. The data stem from a study of blood T cell repertoires in COVID-19. Study-level information: From the United States, Italy and Spain came samples of acute and convalescent COVID-19. PBMCs, B-cell-depleted T cells, or T cells were the source of the cDNA or gDNA that made up the material.

The germline V and J ends were trimmed by 5 bases and 5 bases, with 10 bases remaining between them. Germline values: CDR1 SGHTA, CDR2 FQGTGA. The CDR3 contains 13 residues. In the study's own analysis: For nucleated cells, counts were estimated from reference gene primer amplification. This table comes from immunoSEQ multiplex PCR, and its TCRdb copy is limited to in-frame clones, with some not included. V, J and clone size reflect that table, while D and trimming were determined from the DNA. The sample lists fewer than 60,000 clones, roughly 89% occurring once. This clonotype was obtained from an elderly man with active or convalescent COVID-19. What was sequenced was peripheral blood. The chain is built from TRBV7-3 and TRBJ2-1; weak D call: TRBD1 (6 bases). The CDR3 DNA reads TGTGCCAGCAGCACACAGGGAAACAATGAGCAGTTCTTC. Residues: CASSTQGNNEQFF.